The 17 T cell receptor beta chains below come from one sample, sequenced in a study of OX40 agonist ivuxolimab in advanced cancers. Produced via immunoSEQ multiplex PCR; TCRdb's table is partial and in-frame only. Seen here are roughly 50,000 clones, 85% to 90% observed once, and the top ten hold around 0.35%. The sample was CD4+ or CD8+ T cells sorted from blood, taken in a trial of the OX40 agonist ivuxolimab. The receptors here all came from an adult with an advanced solid tumor such as melanoma, head and neck, liver or kidney cancer.

The chain recombines TRBV5-4 with TRBJ2-6; no definite D call. V lost 4 bases and J 1 base, leaving 12 bases between the germline ends. Germline CDR1 is SGHNT and CDR2 is YYREEE (reference sequence). CDR3 length equals 16 residues. CDR3 coding DNA: TGTGCCAGCAGCCTCTCCACTGCTTCTGGGGCCAACGTCCTGACTTTC. Translation: CASSLSTASGANVLTF. Complete variable domain (other parts from reference TRBV5-4 and TRBJ2-6): ETGVTQSPTHLIKTRGQQVTLRCSSQSGHNTVSWYQQALGQGPQFIFQYYREEENGRGNFPPRFSGLQFPNYSSELNVNALELDDSALYLCASSLSTASGANVLTFGAGSRLTVL.

The V and J genes are TRBV27 and TRBJ2-7; D gene uncertain. This CDR3 is 14 amino acids long. Germline CDR1 is MNHEY and CDR2 is SMNVEV (reference sequence). With 4 bases removed from V and 5 bases from J, the gap between germline ends came to 15 bases. Here the CDR3 DNA reads TGTGCCAGCAGTTCCCCCCCCGGGCTGGACGAGCAGTACTTC. This gives the protein CASSSPPGLDEQYF.

This chain links TRBV28 with TRBJ2-7; weak D call: TRBD1 (5 bases). This CDR3 has 12 residues. Germline loops: CDR1 MDHEN, CDR2 SYDVKM. V lost 4 bases and J 7 bases, leaving 11 bases between the germline ends. CDR3 residues: CASSSRQSEQYF. The CDR3 nucleotides read TGTGCCAGCAGTTCGAGACAGTCGGAGCAGTACTTC.

This chain uses TRBV6-1 with TRBJ2-2; D remains ambiguous. The V gene lost 8 bases and the J gene lost 0 bases, with 7 bases spanning the gap. The CDR3 consists of 13 residues. From germline, CDR1 is MNHNS and CDR2 SASEGT. The chain's CDR3 is CASSRANTGELFF. The DNA for the CDR3 is TGTGCCAGCTCTAGGGCGAACACCGGGGAGCTGTTTTTT.

The V gene is TRBV5-8, the J gene TRBJ1-5; tentatively, D is TRBD1 (5 bases). V was cut by 2 bases and J by 7 bases, with 19 bases left in between. The CDR3 is 16 amino acids. The germline CDR1 and CDR2 sequences are SGHTS and YDEGEE. As DNA, the CDR3 is TGTGCCAGCAGCTTCTGGGATAGGGGCGCAGGGCAGCCCCAGCATTTT. Protein sequence: CASSFWDRGAGQPQHF.

The CDR3 spells CASSQDAGIGETQYF. CDR3 in DNA: TGTGCCAGCAGCCAAGATGCTGGGATTGGAGAGACCCAGTACTTC. The genes are TRBV4-2 and TRBJ2-5; no definite D call. From germline, CDR1 is LGHNA and CDR2 YNFKEQ. Between the trimmed V and J ends, which lost 0 bases and 4 bases, there was a span of 12 bases. The CDR3 runs to 15 residues.

In nucleotides, the CDR3 is TGTGCCAGCTCAACGGGACAGGGGTTCGCCGAGCAGTACTTC. The encoded protein is CASSTGQGFAEQYF. V usage is TRBV18 and J usage is TRBJ2-7; 10 nucleotides align to TRBD1. J was trimmed by 6 bases and V by 5 bases; bases with no gene match: 7. The germline V gene encodes CDR1 KGHSH and CDR2 LQKENI. This CDR3 is built from 14 residues. Filled out from reference TRBV18 and TRBJ2-7, the complete variable domain reads NAGVMQNPRHLVRRRGQEARLRCSPMKGHSHVYWYRQLPEEGLKFMVYLQKENIIDESGMPKERFSAEFPKEGPSILRIQQVVRGDSAAYFCASSTGQGFAEQYFGPGTRLTVT.

The genes are TRBV11-3 and TRBJ2-1; 7 bases match TRBD2. The germline gives CDR1 SGHNT, CDR2 YENEEA. V shed 5 bases, J shed 5 bases, and the junction held 6 bases outside the gene matches. This CDR3 spans 14 amino acids. The CDR3 here is CASSASGTNNEQFF. In nucleotides, the CDR3 is TGTGCCAGCAGCGCGTCGGGGACTAACAATGAGCAGTTCTTC.

The chain recombines TRBV7-8 with TRBJ2-1; 9 positions match TRBD1. Germline-derived CDR1 and CDR2 are SGHVS and FQNEAQ. This CDR3 spans 16 amino acids. After removal of 1 base from V and 7 bases from J, the junction contained 8 bases not matched to a gene. The CDR3 here is CASSLGRTGVSNEQFF. The CDR3 DNA reads as TGTGCCAGCAGCTTAGGGAGGACAGGGGTATCGAATGAGCAGTTCTTC.

V is TRBV30 and J is TRBJ2-3, with 12 bases lining up with TRBD2. Per the germline V gene, CDR1 is GTSNPN and CDR2 is SVGIG (reference sequence). The V and J ends lost 4 bases and 8 bases, in that order; junction bases with no gene match: 4. This CDR3 comprises 13 residues. CDR3 nucleotide sequence: TGTGCCTGGAAGACTAGCGGGGGTGGTACGCAGTATTTT. It yields the protein CAWKTSGGGTQYF.

The table lists this clone with a count of one. The chain links TRBV5-1 to TRBJ2-3; D not certain. Trimming took 5 bases from V and 5 from J, leaving 15 bases between them. The CDR3 sequence is 14 residues long. The germline V gene encodes CDR1 SGHRS and CDR2 YFSETQ. The CDR3 coding sequence is TGCGCCAGCAGTCCCCAATCCGGCGGAGATACGCAGTATTTT. This gives the protein CASSPQSGGDTQYF.

The V and J genes are TRBV2 and TRBJ1-2; D call uncertain. CDR3 length equals 16 residues. Deletions cut 1 base from V and 1 base from J, with 13 bases between. Germline-derived CDR1 and CDR2 are SNHLY and FYNNEI. CDR3 sequence: CASSEGPSAGNYGYTF. The CDR3 DNA reads as TGTGCCAGCAGTGAAGGCCCTAGCGCGGGTAACTATGGCTACACCTTC.

This chain connects TRBV7-9 to TRBJ2-4; TRBD2 matches 7 bases. Trimming removed 4 bases from V and 0 bases from J; junction bases left unmatched: 9. CDR3 length: 17 amino acids. Germline lookup yields CDR1 SEHNR and CDR2 FQNEAQ (reference sequence). The CDR3 region is CASSSYKGGEAKNIQYF. CDR3 coding DNA: TGTGCCAGCAGCTCGTACAAGGGAGGGGAAGCCAAAAACATTCAGTACTTC.

Turning to this clone: Mismatch with germline at one junction end may stem from a read error. The V call is TRBV10-3, the J call TRBJ2-1, with 8 bases lining up with TRBD1. Germline V lookup: CDR1 ENHRY, CDR2 SYGVKD. The CDR3 has 15 residues. CDR3 protein: CASSYSGGAHNEQFF. The CDR3, as DNA: TGTGCCAGCAGTTACTCAGGGGGCGCCCACAATGAGCAGTTCTTC.

This chain uses TRBV5-1 with TRBJ2-7; TRBD1 might be the D (6 bases). V was shortened by 4 bases and J by 2 bases, with 13 bases between the two germline ends. The CDR3 runs 14 residues. CDR1 and CDR2 from the germline V gene are SGHRS and YFSETQ. The DNA for the CDR3 is TGCGCCAGCAGCGAACAGGGTAGAGCCTACGAGCAGTACTTC. Residues: CASSEQGRAYEQYF.

This chain links TRBV19 with TRBJ1-5; D perhaps matches TRBD1 (5 bases). Trimming removed 3 bases from V and 6 bases from J, with 15 bases in between. Germline CDR1 and CDR2: LNHDA and SQIVND (reference sequence). This CDR3 comprises 15 residues. CDR3 in DNA: TGTGCCAGTAGTATCCCGCGGTGGGACGGTCAGCCCCAGCATTTT. Its translation is CASSIPRWDGQPQHF.

V is TRBV27 and J is TRBJ2-1; possibly TRBD2 for D (6 bases). Trimming cost V 7 bases and J 7 bases, with 20 bases left between them. Germline V gene sequence: CDR1 MNHEY, CDR2 SMNVEV (reference sequence). The CDR3 length is 15 residues. CDR3 protein: CASTPYSGLRNEQFF. CDR3 sequence (DNA): TGTGCCAGCACCCCGTACAGCGGGCTAAGGAATGAGCAGTTCTTC.